The entry below describes one T cell receptor beta chain. This clonotype was counted many times. The clone's antigen remains unknown. No base-level quality is on record; no much larger clone is a single base apart. The data originate from a study of blood T cells in healthy people across ages (dated by TCRdb to the mid-2010s). About the investigation overall: In model experiments, template switching captured about one uniquely barcoded TCR beta cDNA molecule for every two T cells. The study measured age-related changes in TCR beta repertoire diversity using deep sequencing normalized with unique cDNA molecular identifiers. Four age groups were formed from the donors: young (average about 16 years), middle-aged (approximately 40), aged (more than 55) and long-lived (about 80). To avoid experimental bias, donors of different ages were spread randomly across the sequencing lanes. The study analyzed two additional independent replicas of 1 million unique cDNA reads from the same blood draw for two donors, one aged 18 to 29 and one aged 80 or older.

Donors were 40 or so systemically healthy Caucasian individuals from Russia aged roughly 6 to 90 years. Each donor gave ten milliliters of peripheral blood, drawn into EDTA-treated Vacutainer tubes. Ficoll-Paque density-gradient centrifugation was used to isolate PBMCs, with at least 6.5 million per sample. Total RNA was extracted from PBMCs with Trizol reagent, with at least 5 micrograms obtained per sample. Naive CD45RAhigh/CD27high T cell percentages were measured by flow cytometry on a PBMC aliquot from every donor. Library preparation used 5' RACE. The sample was run on an Illumina HiSeq 2500. A second PCR of about 6 to 12 cycles was run with a J-beta primer mix and a sample-barcoded 5' primer. A template-switch 5' adaptor carrying 12 random nucleotides introduced a unique molecular identifier onto each TCR beta cDNA molecule. At least 2.5 million CDR3-containing paired-end reads were obtained from each sample. The Mint cDNA synthesis kit, primed by a TRBC-specific oligonucleotide, was used to synthesize first-strand cDNA from all RNA. Following uracil-DNA glycosylase treatment, a first 18-cycle PCR with universal primers M1SS and BC2_uni_R was performed on all cDNA. The study's processing was this. For normalization, 1 million high-quality reads, each with a distinct molecular identifier, were randomly selected from each sample. Instead of being binned into consensus sequences, reads that shared molecular identifiers were thrown out. MiTCR, with a Q25 quality threshold and the strictest error-elimination algorithm, was used for CDR3 identification, clonotype clustering and error correction. A nonparametric unseen species model with Euler transformation was used to estimate a lower bound on total TCR beta diversity. The raw public reads went through TCRdb reprocessing: fastp at Q25, MiXCR clone calling, in-frame beta chains kept. Each entry is one CDR3 protein sequence, shown with its most common DNA and genes. The V and J calls were not made by the authors but by TCRdb's processing. In this sample the table shows just under 900,000 distinct CDR3 sequences, about 28% of which occur a single time. Approximately 15% of the sample lies in the top ten.

The research as a whole found: Observed TCR beta diversity per million T cells fell roughly linearly with age, and a significant reduction was already apparent by age around 36. Compared with the aged group, the long-lived group had more naive CD4+ T cells, fewer expanded clones and increased TCR diversity, suggesting age selection. Because the CMV infection status of the donors was unknown, age-related changes in expanded clonotypes may potentially have been confounded. Because profiling used bulk unsorted PBMCs, naive and antigen-experienced compartments could not be compared conclusively. The percentage of naive T cells measured by flow cytometry correlated strongly with observed TCR beta diversity. Total diversity estimates from one million sequenced T cells were considered lower bounds and underestimates.

Sequenced sample: blood. This TCR was sampled from a woman of 80 years or more in good health.

CDR3 loop: CASSYSRGGGAREQYF. The DNA sequence is TGTGCCAGCAGTTACTCGAGAGGCGGGGGGGCACGCGAGCAGTACTTC. The sequence is built from TRBV6-5 and TRBJ2-7; 9 bases in the junction line up with TRBD2. CDR1 and CDR2 are drawn from the germline V gene: MNHEY, SVGAGI. V and J are trimmed by 0 bases and 6 bases, and the gene matches miss 9 bases of the junction. CDR3 length: 16 amino acids, cysteine to phenylalanine. The CDR3 DNA has 48 bases and is translated from base 1.